Presented here are 4 T cell receptor beta chains from one specimen sequenced in a study of siplizumab effects on memory and regulatory T cells. The assay was immunoSEQ multiplex PCR, and TCRdb's table has in-frame clones only and misses some. The sample includes over 100,000 clones, around 93% of them seen just once. Sequencing input: non-Treg CD4+ T cells sorted from blood. Receptor source: a human donor in good health.

This clone was recorded once. The V call is TRBV2, the J call TRBJ2-5, with 8 bases that match TRBD2. The CDR3 is made up of 16 amino acids. The V and J ends lost 5 bases and 2 bases, in that order; junction bases with no gene match: 10. CDR1 is SNHLY and CDR2 is FYNNEI in the germline V gene. The CDR3 nucleotides are TGTGCCAGCAGTAAGGTAGCGGGGCCGTTACAAGAGACCCAGTACTTC. Amino acid sequence: CASSKVAGPLQETQYF.

The chain employs TRBV7-3 and TRBJ1-2; D is undetermined. V lost 3 bases to trimming and J lost 3 bases, with 11 bases between them. CDR1 and CDR2 from the germline V gene are SGHTA and FQGTGA. The CDR3 covers 14 residues. Written as DNA, the CDR3 is TGTGCCAGCAGCTTTAGGAGAGAGGACTATGGCTACACCTTC. It translates to CASSFRREDYGYTF.

The chain uses TRBV10-3 and TRBJ2-7; TRBD1 agrees at 9 bases. The germline gives CDR1 ENHRY, CDR2 SYGVKD. V shed 6 bases, J shed 4 bases, and the junction held 4 bases outside the gene matches. The CDR3 contains 13 residues. The CDR3, as DNA: TGTGCCATCAGCGGGACAGGGATGTACGAGCAGTACTTC. It encodes CAISGTGMYEQYF.

The chain joins TRBV5-1 to TRBJ2-3; 7 positions agree with TRBD1. Germline values: CDR1 SGHRS, CDR2 YFSETQ. The ends lost 4 bases at V and 2 bases at J; junction bases unmatched: 10. This CDR3 region has 16 residues. This CDR3 reads CASSQGRGGSTDTQYF. As DNA, the CDR3 is TGCGCCAGCAGCCAAGGGCGAGGGGGCTCCACAGATACGCAGTATTTT.